This entry lists 14 T cell receptor beta chains sequenced from one sample in a study of shared clonotypes between healthy human individuals. The protocol was immunoSEQ multiplex PCR, while the TCRdb copy is restricted to in-frame clones and leaves out a portion. This repertoire shows millions of clones, approximately 93% found once; its top ten account for under 0.45%. The material sequenced was naive CD4+ T cells from PBMCs. The subset is: CD45RA+ positively selected. The receptors originated from a man between 18 and 29 years old in good health. Some clones in this sample may be carry-over from other donors' samples.

The J gene is TRBJ2-4, the V gene TRBV28; D perhaps matches TRBD1 (6 bases). From germline, CDR1 is MDHEN and CDR2 SYDVKM. The CDR3 is 15 residues long. V was cut by 2 bases and J by 1 base, with 9 bases left in between. As DNA, the CDR3 is TGTGCCAGCAGTTTACAGGGGACGGCCAAAAACATTCAGTACTTC. Translation gives CASSLQGTAKNIQYF.

This clone was seen once. This chain connects TRBV5-1 to TRBJ2-2, with D tentatively TRBD2 (5 bases). This CDR3 comprises 16 residues. Between the trimmed V and J ends, which lost 0 bases and 2 bases, there was a span of 11 bases. Germline CDR1 SGHRS, CDR2 YFSETQ. In DNA form, the CDR3 reads TGCGCCAGCAGCTTGGGTCCAGCGGATAACACCGGGGAGCTGTTTTTT. It translates to CASSLGPADNTGELFF.

The chain carries TRBV28 and TRBJ2-3; TRBD2 is a possible D gene (5 bases). V lost 4 bases, J lost 2 bases, and 10 bases lay in between. This CDR3 is built from 14 residues. Germline CDR1 MDHEN, CDR2 SYDVKM. The CDR3 loop is CASSYADFTDTQYF. The CDR3 DNA follows: TGTGCCAGCAGTTACGCGGACTTCACAGATACGCAGTATTTT.

This chain joins TRBV27 and TRBJ2-7, with D perhaps being TRBD1 or TRBD2 (6 bases each). This CDR3 region has 18 residues. Germline V gene sequence: CDR1 MNHEY, CDR2 SMNVEV (reference sequence). The germline V and J ends were trimmed by 6 bases and 6 bases, with 30 bases remaining between them. CDR3 DNA sequence: TGTGCCAGCAGCCACTACACTCTAACACAGGGAGGTCCCTTCGAGCAGTACTTC. Translated: CASSHYTLTQGGPFEQYF.

This clone occurred once. V is TRBV27 and J is TRBJ2-1; D possibly corresponds to TRBD1 (6 bases). Germline V gene data show CDR1 as MNHEY and CDR2 as SMNVEV (reference sequence). This CDR3 has 13 residues. The V end lost 2 bases, the J end lost 7 bases, and 9 bases lay between the germline ends. CDR3 DNA sequence: TGTGCCAGCAGTTTACACAGGGATAATGAGCAGTTCTTC. This sequence encodes CASSLHRDNEQFF.

This chain links TRBV5-5 with TRBJ1-5, with TRBD1 matching 7 bases. The V gene end was trimmed by 4 bases and the J gene end by 11 bases; junction bases not matched to a gene: 15. This CDR3 is built from 15 residues. Germline CDR1 reads SGHKS; CDR2 reads YYEKEE (reference sequence). The CDR3 region is CASSPRPETGQSQHF. The CDR3, as DNA: TGTGCCAGCAGCCCAAGACCTGAGACAGGGCAGTCCCAGCATTTT.

This sequence joins TRBV18 and TRBJ2-7; D remains unclear. From germline, CDR1 is KGHSH and CDR2 LQKENI. The CDR3 extends over 14 amino acids. Trimming stripped 5 bases from V and 6 bases from J, with 17 bases between. This chain's CDR3 is CASSDFRGRREQYF. CDR3 DNA sequence: TGTGCCAGCTCAGATTTCAGAGGCCGTCGCGAGCAGTACTTC.

Only a few counts were recorded for this clone. The chain employs TRBV5-1 and TRBJ1-1; D call uncertain. The germline gives CDR1 SGHRS, CDR2 YFSETQ. Trimming left V 2 bases short and J 1 base short, with 9 bases between. CDR3 length: 14 residues. The CDR3 sequence: CASSFSKGNTEAFF. CDR3 coding DNA: TGCGCCAGCAGCTTTTCAAAAGGGAACACTGAAGCTTTCTTT.

This chain joins TRBV10-3 and TRBJ2-2; D not resolved. CDR1 ENHRY and CDR2 SYGVKD come from the germline V gene. The ends were cut back, 3 bases at V and 8 bases at J, with 7 bases in the middle. The CDR3 totals 12 residues. The CDR3 DNA reads as TGTGCCATCAGTGACGGTCGGGGGGAGCTGTTTTTT. Translation gives CAISDGRGELFF.

The chain combines TRBV7-2 with TRBJ1-1; maybe TRBD1 (6 bases). CDR1 is SGHTA and CDR2 is FQGNSA in the germline V gene. The CDR3 spans 16 residues. Trimming took 5 bases from V and 2 from J, leaving 18 bases between them. The CDR3 nucleotides are TGTGCCAGCAGCGTACAGGGCCGGGCGGGAAACACTGAAGCTTTCTTT. As protein: CASSVQGRAGNTEAFF.

The chain couples TRBV2 to TRBJ1-3, with D possibly matching TRBD1 (5 bases). Germline CDR1 and CDR2: SNHLY and FYNNEI. Trimming took 5 bases from V and 0 from J, leaving 11 bases between them. The CDR3 has 15 residues. This CDR3 is CASSYGGPSGNTIYF. The CDR3 nucleotides are TGTGCCAGCAGTTATGGGGGACCCTCTGGAAACACCATATATTTT.

A single count supports this clone. An end of the junction does not agree with germline; a read error may underlie this. The chain links TRBV10-3 to TRBJ2-5; 8 bases are a match to TRBD1. The CDR3 runs to 13 residues. Looked up from germline, CDR1 is ENHRY and CDR2 is SYGVKD. The CDR3 region has the DNA TGTGCCGTCAGACAGGGGATGGAAGAGACCCAGTACTTC. Its protein product is CAVRQGMEETQYF.

The chain has TRBV5-4 and TRBJ1-2, with TRBD1 matching 7 bases. Germline CDR1 and CDR2: SGHNT and YYREEE (reference sequence). V lost 4 bases, J lost 5 bases, and 8 bases stayed unmatched. The CDR3 is 14 residues long. The CDR3 here is CASSRDSSAYGYTF. CDR3 coding DNA: TGTGCCAGCAGCCGGGACAGCTCTGCGTATGGCTACACCTTC.

The chain couples TRBV5-4 to TRBJ1-2, with D maybe TRBD1 (6 bases). The CDR3 is 14 residues long. Germline CDR1 SGHNT, CDR2 YYREEE (reference sequence). V gave up 4 bases and J gave up 3 bases, with 13 bases separating them. The CDR3 bases are TGTGCCAGCAGCCCTGACGGGGGCGACTATGGCTACACCTTC. Translated, it gives CASSPDGGDYGYTF. The entire variable domain, with the rest obtained from reference TRBV5-4 and TRBJ1-2, is as follows: ETGVTQSPTHLIKTRGQQVTLRCSSQSGHNTVSWYQQALGQGPQFIFQYYREEENGRGNFPPRFSGLQFPNYSSELNVNALELDDSALYLCASSPDGGDYGYTFGSGTRLTVV.